Only a few counts were recorded for the clone carrying this T cell receptor (beta chain). Time point in this sample: sample taken at primary tumor resection. Unsorted whole RNA samples from tumor, nontumor lung or frozen PBMC were sequenced. The cohort: over 70 early-stage, untreated non-small cell lung cancer patients. This record comes from a study of spatial heterogeneity in lung cancer. About the research overall: Among detected sequences, beta-chain ones consistently exceeded alpha-chain ones in number. TCR and UMI combinations that were unique each appeared, on average, more than ten times in raw reads.

Individual TCR cDNA molecules each bore their own unique molecular identifier. TCRdb independently ran MiXCR on the 5' RACE reads; one entry per CDR3 protein. The sample contains under 40,000 distinct CDR3 sequences, roughly 5% of which appear only once. Deletions cut 5 bases from V and 7 bases from J, with 14 bases between. The CDR3 is made up of 14 amino acids. This TCR derives from a female donor with early-stage non-small cell lung cancer. The chain uses TRBV12-3 or TRBV12-4 and TRBJ2-2; tentatively, D is TRBD2 (6 bases). The specimen was PBMCs, collected at surgery. CDR3 amino acids: CASSGGLQFGELFF. CDR3 sequence (DNA): TGTGCCAGCAGTGGGGGACTGCAATTCGGGGAGCTGTTTTTT.